This T cell receptor (beta chain) stems from a study of shared clonotypes between healthy human individuals (dated by TCRdb to the early 2020s). Regarding the complete study: Three men and two women, aged 18 to 49 years, made up the cohort. To estimate repertoire size and how much clonotype sharing occurs between individuals, the study deeply sequenced the blood TCR repertoires of 5 or 6 healthy adults. Libraries were prepared and TCR repertoires were sequenced by different laboratories using diverse techniques, in order to increase sequencing depth and limit assay-specific biases. Between about 0.8 and 9 billion PBMCs per donor were obtained by leukapheresis. What the authors observed across the whole study: Because the study included only a small number of donors, the genetic and exposure-history diversity represented was limited. Sampling was restricted to blood, and TCR repertoires in tissues likely differ from the TCR repertoires found in blood. Pairwise subsampling led to the expectation that sequencing depth would affect the degree of clonotype sharing among donors.

The germline V gene (reference sequence) specifies MNHNY as CDR1 and SVGAGI as CDR2. V loses 2 bases, J loses 0 bases, and the germline ends lie 8 bases apart. The CDR3 measures 15 amino acids from cysteine to phenylalanine. Just the 45-base CDR3 DNA is kept, in frame starting at base 1. Using the deep immunoSEQ assay, TCR CDR3 regions were amplified from genomic DNA by multiplex PCR. Extracted genomic DNA from each cell subset was distributed evenly across all wells of several immunoSEQ 96-well plates, and each plate was treated as a replicate. Each replicate PCR for unsorted PBMC received 300 to 350 ng genomic DNA, equal to approximately 30,000 T cell genomes. Ten immunoSEQ deep assay plates were used to sequence the unsorted PBMC genomic DNA. Purified libraries were quantified with a Qubit 3.0 fluorometer, sized on a Bioanalyzer 2100, and re-quantified with the KAPA Library Quantification kit. Every immunoSEQ 96-well plate was sequenced on a dedicated single-read 150-cycle Illumina NextSeq 550 flow cell. Turning to the authors' computational methods: The immunoSEQ output contained only junctional sequences without quality scores, so filtering could not match that applied to full-length reads. Sequences were annotated with PyIR, a Python wrapper for IgBLAST v1.9, and V/J genes and CDR3 were assigned using IMGT germline references. Reads were removed for weak V/J assignments (E-value above 1e-6), missing CDR3, stop codons, out-of-frame junctions, or ambiguous translated residues. V3J clonotypes were defined by identical inferred V gene, J gene, and CDR3 amino acid sequence. Percentage overlap between repertoires was calculated by dividing the number of shared unique clonotypes by the size of the smaller repertoire. Richness of each repertoire was evaluated using RTK rarefaction, the Chao1 estimator, and Recon v2.1 estimates of unobserved clonotypes. The table was pulled from immuneACCESS by TCRdb, which kept in-frame rearrangements only. Such tables lose some clones; where checked, under half of the loss comes from unresolved V genes, and the rest has no known cause. The V and J calls and clone size were taken over from that table, and D and trimming were inferred from the DNA. Within this sample are 450,000 to 500,000 clones, with about 72% of them counted one time only. The ten largest clones add up to around 12% of the sample.

About this clone: Its antigen is not yet known. Base qualities are missing; no much larger clone stands one base away.

Healthy HIV-negative adults with no recently reported acute infections or vaccinations were included as donors. Every donor was a Caucasian adult living in Nashville, Tennessee, USA. For unsorted samples, tens of millions of PBMCs were counted, and genomic DNA was extracted using the QIAamp DNA Blood Mini kit. Blood was collected by leukapheresis, and PBMCs were isolated by Ficoll-Histopaque density gradient centrifugation and then cryopreserved in liquid nitrogen vapor phase. The V and J genes are TRBV6-6 and TRBJ1-5; a confident D gene designation cannot be given. What was sequenced was PBMCs. This clonotype was obtained from a woman in her forties in good health. Some clones in this sample may be carry-over from other donors' samples. For the CDR3, the sequence is CASSYLTDSNQPQHF. In nucleotide form, the sequence is TGTGCCAGCAGTTACCTGACGGATAGCAATCAGCCCCAGCATTTT.